The present TCR beta chain was sequenced within a study of T cell changes during pregnancy in multiple sclerosis. Some clones are missing from TCRdb's copy, which holds only in-frame ones; the method was immunoSEQ multiplex PCR. Of 45,000 to 60,000 clones listed, around 90% are singletons. The V gene's germline CDR1 is SGHDT and CDR2 YYEEEE. V was cut by 3 bases and J by 2 bases, with 19 bases left in between. The CDR3 spans 17 residues. The TCR sequence derives from a female donor in good health, enrolled as a control in a pregnancy study. Sequenced here: peripheral blood, sampled after pregnancy. V gene TRBV5-6 combines with J gene TRBJ2-3; tentative D call: TRBD1 (6 bases). The CDR3: CASSSDYRAQLTDTQYF. CDR3 DNA: TGTGCCAGCAGCTCAGACTACAGGGCTCAACTCACAGATACGCAGTATTTT.